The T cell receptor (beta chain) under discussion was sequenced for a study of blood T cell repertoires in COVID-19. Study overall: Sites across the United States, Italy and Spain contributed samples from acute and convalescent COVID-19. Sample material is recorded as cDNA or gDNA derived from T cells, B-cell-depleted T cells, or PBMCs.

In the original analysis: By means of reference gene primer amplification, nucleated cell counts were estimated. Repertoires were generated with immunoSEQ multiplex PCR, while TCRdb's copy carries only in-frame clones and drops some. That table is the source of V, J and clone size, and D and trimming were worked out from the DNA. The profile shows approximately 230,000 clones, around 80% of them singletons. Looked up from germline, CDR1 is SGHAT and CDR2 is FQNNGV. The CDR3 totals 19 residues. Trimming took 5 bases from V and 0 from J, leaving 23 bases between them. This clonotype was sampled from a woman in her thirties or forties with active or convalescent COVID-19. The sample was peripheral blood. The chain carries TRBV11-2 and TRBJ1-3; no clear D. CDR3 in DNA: TGTGCCAGCAGCCATCCCCTGAGAGGCACCCTTCACTCTGGAAACACCATATATTTT. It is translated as CASSHPLRGTLHSGNTIYF.